Following are 28 T cell receptor beta chains from one sample sequenced in a study of shared clonotypes between healthy human individuals. Selected positively for CCR7 and CD45RO-negative, naive CD8 cells excluded terminally differentiated effector memory CD45RA+ cells. Assay: immunoSEQ multiplex PCR; the TCRdb copy retains only in-frame clones and omits some. The sample lists more than 2 million clones, about 94% seen once, with 1.1% in the top ten. The sample taken for sequencing was naive CD8+ T cells sorted from blood. The receptors derive from a man between 18 and 29 years old in good health.

This chain uses TRBV30 with TRBJ2-5, with TRBD1 matching 8 bases. The CDR3 is made up of 13 amino acids. The V segment lost 4 bases and the J segment 5 bases; nucleotides outside the gene matches: 6. The germline V gene has CDR1 GTSNPN and CDR2 SVGIG (reference sequence). The CDR3 protein is CAWTWTGWETQYF. Written as DNA, the CDR3 is TGTGCCTGGACCTGGACAGGGTGGGAGACCCAGTACTTC.

This chain links TRBV27 with TRBJ2-2; D may be TRBD1 (5 bases). CDR1 is MNHEY and CDR2 is SMNVEV in the germline V gene (reference sequence). This CDR3 is built from 15 residues. V was shortened by 0 bases and J by 5 bases, with 10 bases between the two germline ends. Written as DNA, the CDR3 is TGTGCCAGCAGTTTATCTTTTAGGGGAACCGGGGAGCTGTTTTTT. It encodes CASSLSFRGTGELFF.

This chain uses TRBV7-9 with TRBJ2-7; D might be TRBD1 or TRBD2, each matching 5 bases. The CDR3 has 15 residues. In germline, CDR1 is SEHNR, CDR2 FQNEAQ (reference sequence). With 4 bases removed from V and 0 bases from J, the gap between germline ends came to 13 bases. This CDR3 reads CASSSGGTFSYEQYF. DNA for the CDR3: TGTGCCAGCAGCTCTGGTGGGACCTTCTCCTACGAGCAGTACTTC. The whole variable domain, filled in from reference TRBV7-9 and TRBJ2-7, reads DTGVSQNPRHKITKRGQNVTFRCDPISEHNRLYWYRQTLGQGPEFLTYFQNEAQLEKSRLLSDRFSAERPKGSFSTLEIQRTEQGDSAMYLCASSSGGTFSYEQYFGPGTRLTVT.

This clone was found a few times. Other DNA sequences within the sample encode an identical CDR3. V gene TRBV10-3 combines with J gene TRBJ2-7, with D uncertain. Germline V gives CDR1 ENHRY, CDR2 SYGVKD. V was pared by 0 bases and J by 2 bases, with 5 bases between. The CDR3 consists of 13 residues. The CDR3 loop is CAISESGPYEQYF. CDR3 nucleotides: TGTGCCATCAGTGAGTCTGGACCCTACGAGCAGTACTTC.

The CDR3 DNA reads TGTGCCAGTTGGGGGCCCACCGGGACCCAGTACTTC. It specifies CASWGPTGTQYF. The chain joins TRBV6-1 to TRBJ2-5; maybe TRBD1 (6 bases). Germline CDR1 is MNHNS and CDR2 is SASEGT. The CDR3 loop spans 12 amino acids. Trimming cost V 9 bases and J 7 bases, with 15 bases left between them.

This clone was observed a single time. The J gene is TRBJ2-5, the V gene TRBV19; weak D call: TRBD1 (5 bases). CDR3 size: 15 residues. Trimming cost V 6 bases and J 5 bases, with 19 bases left between them. Germline V gene sequence: CDR1 LNHDA, CDR2 SQIVND (reference sequence). This CDR3 is CASRSTVYQDETQYF. CDR3 DNA sequence: TGTGCCAGTAGGTCGACAGTCTACCAGGACGAGACCCAGTACTTC.

The V and J genes are TRBV4-3 and TRBJ2-2, with D possibly matching TRBD1 (6 bases). The length of the CDR3 is 14 residues. Trimming removed 2 bases from V and 5 bases from J, with 9 bases in between. CDR1 and CDR2 from the germline V gene are LGHNA and YSLEER. The DNA of the CDR3 is TGCGCCAGCAGCCAACAGGGGTGGACCGGGGAGCTGTTTTTT. Its translation: CASSQQGWTGELFF.

The chain's CDR3 is CASSEALSSYNEQFF. The CDR3 DNA is TGTGCCAGCAGTGAAGCCCTGAGCTCCTACAATGAGCAGTTCTTC. The chain joins TRBV2 to TRBJ2-1; no definite D call. V was pared by 0 bases and J by 0 bases, with 6 bases between. Germline lookup yields CDR1 SNHLY and CDR2 FYNNEI. The CDR3 is made up of 15 amino acids.

The chain has TRBV7-9 and TRBJ1-1, with D hard to call. The CDR3 has 14 residues. Looked up from germline, CDR1 is SEHNR and CDR2 is FQNEAQ (reference sequence). Deletions cut 7 bases from V and 4 bases from J, with 16 bases between. The CDR3 is CASTPAGSATEAFF. The CDR3 DNA follows: TGTGCCAGCACCCCGGCGGGTTCGGCCACTGAAGCTTTCTTT.

This sequence joins TRBV30 and TRBJ1-6; 8 bases align to TRBD1. The ends lost 5 bases at V and 10 bases at J; junction bases unmatched: 1. The CDR3 has 11 amino acids. Germline loops: CDR1 GTSNPN, CDR2 SVGIG (reference sequence). CDR3 bases: TGTGCCTGGGGACAGGGATCACCCCTCCACTTT. This encodes CAWGQGSPLHF.

A word on this clone: The same CDR3 also results from other DNA sequences found in this sample. This chain connects TRBV11-3 to TRBJ2-2; D call uncertain. Trimming removed 5 bases at V and 6 bases at J, with 10 bases between. Per germline, CDR1 SGHNT and CDR2 YENEEA. CDR3 length: 13 residues. DNA of the CDR3: TGTGCCAGCAGCCTGGGTTCGGCCGGGGAGCTGTTTTTT. Its translation is CASSLGSAGELFF.

This chain links TRBV7-9 with TRBJ2-2; no firm D call. V was pared by 3 bases and J by 8 bases, with 10 bases between. The germline V gene has CDR1 SEHNR and CDR2 FQNEAQ (reference sequence). The CDR3 has 13 amino acids. The chain's CDR3 is CASSFEDGGELFF. CDR3 DNA: TGTGCCAGCAGCTTTGAGGATGGGGGGGAGCTGTTTTTT.

The genes are TRBV18 and TRBJ2-3; 8 nucleotides align to TRBD2. The ends lost 1 base at V and 1 base at J; junction bases unmatched: 4. CDR1 and CDR2 from the germline V gene are KGHSH and LQKENI. The CDR3 is 16 residues long. The CDR3 is CASSPLTSGGTDTQYF. The DNA for the CDR3 is TGTGCCAGCTCACCACTAACTAGCGGTGGCACAGATACGCAGTATTTT.

Only one count was recorded for this clone. V gene TRBV21-1 combines with J gene TRBJ1-6. TRBV21-1 is recorded as a pseudogene. The CDR3 is 17 amino acids. The CDR3 region has the DNA TGTGCCAGCAGCAAAGCGCTCGGAGGGAGGGGGAATTCACCCCTCCACTTT. Translation gives CASSKALGGRGNSPLHF.

The gene calls are TRBV9 and TRBJ2-1; TRBD1 agrees at 10 bases. Trimming at V came to 6 bases and at J to 6 bases, leaving 9 bases not matched to a gene. Germline V gene sequence: CDR1 SGDLS, CDR2 YYNGEE. The length of the CDR3 is 15 residues. Here the CDR3 DNA reads TGTGCCAGCACAAATGGACAGGGGGTTTCCAATGAGCAGTTCTTC. Translated: CASTNGQGVSNEQFF. Full variable domain (rest looked up from reference TRBV9 and TRBJ2-1): DSGVTQTPKHLITATGQRVTLRCSPRSGDLSVYWYQQSLDQGLQFLIQYYNGEERAKGNILERFSAQQFPDLHSELNLSSLELGDSALYFCASTNGQGVSNEQFFGPGTRLTVL.

The chain joins TRBV9 to TRBJ2-2, with a possible D match to TRBD2 (6 bases). The CDR3 is 19 amino acids. Germline CDR1 reads SGDLS; CDR2 reads YYNGEE. V lost 3 bases and J 0 bases, leaving 21 bases between the germline ends. The CDR3 sequence: CASSDFLSSGLANTGELFF. CDR3 sequence (DNA): TGTGCCAGCAGCGATTTCTTGAGTAGCGGCCTCGCGAACACCGGGGAGCTGTTTTTT.

The chain couples TRBV15 to TRBJ2-1, with D tentatively TRBD1 or TRBD2 (5 bases each). The V end lost 3 bases, the J end lost 4 bases, and 10 bases lay between the germline ends. The CDR3 runs 14 residues. CDR1 is LNHNV, CDR2 YYDKDF, per germline (reference sequence). For the CDR3, the DNA is TGTGCCACCAGCAGCCGGGGCCCTTACAATGAGCAGTTCTTC. Translated, it gives CATSSRGPYNEQFF.

With regard to this clone: The same CDR3 also results from other DNA sequences found in this sample. The chain has TRBV27 and TRBJ2-1; D perhaps matches TRBD2 (5 bases). The ends were cut back, 3 bases at V and 0 bases at J, with 6 bases in the middle. This CDR3 is 14 amino acids long. The germline V gene encodes CDR1 MNHEY and CDR2 SMNVEV (reference sequence). The CDR3, as DNA: TGTGCCAGCAGTTTTGCGGGCTCCTACAATGAGCAGTTCTTC. Its protein product is CASSFAGSYNEQFF.

The chain employs TRBV7-9 and TRBJ2-1, with TRBD2 identical over 9 bases. The CDR3 totals 17 residues. From germline, CDR1 is SEHNR and CDR2 FQNEAQ (reference sequence). V dropped 3 bases and J dropped 8; count of bases not matched to a gene: 14. CDR3 in amino acids: CASSLVGSGGPSHEQFF. For the CDR3, the DNA is TGTGCCAGCAGCTTGGTGGGTAGCGGGGGCCCCAGCCATGAGCAGTTCTTC.

The V and J genes are TRBV11-3 and TRBJ1-1; no clear D. The V gene lost 5 bases and the J gene lost 4 bases, with 11 bases spanning the gap. Looked up from germline, CDR1 is SGHNT and CDR2 is YENEEA. The length of the CDR3 is 13 residues. This chain's CDR3 is CASSPGSGTEAFF. CDR3 in DNA: TGTGCCAGCAGCCCGGGGTCGGGCACTGAAGCTTTCTTT.

J is TRBJ2-5 and V is TRBV6-5; 8 bases align to TRBD1. Per the germline V gene, CDR1 is MNHEY and CDR2 is SVGAGI. With 4 bases clipped from V and 5 bases from J, the junction kept 3 bases outside the gene matches. CDR3 length: 13 residues. The CDR3 nucleotides are TGTGCCAGCAGTTTCTACAGGGGGGAGACCCAGTACTTC. It yields the protein CASSFYRGETQYF.

The genes are TRBV27 and TRBJ1-1; possible D gene TRBD1, 6 bases. The CDR3 extends over 14 amino acids. V was clipped by 5 bases and J by 0 bases, with 10 bases between them. Looked up from germline, CDR1 is MNHEY and CDR2 is SMNVEV (reference sequence). CDR3 DNA: TGTGCCAGCAGTCCACGGGACATGAACACTGAAGCTTTCTTT. Protein product: CASSPRDMNTEAFF.

The V gene is TRBV4-1, the J gene TRBJ2-5, with 8 bases matching TRBD1. This CDR3 is built from 16 residues. J gave up 3 bases and V 2 bases, and 8 bases lay outside the gene matches. CDR1 and CDR2 (germline): MGHRA, YSYEKL. For the CDR3, the DNA is TGCGCCAGCAGCCAATTCCCGCCAGGGGGCAAAGAGACCCAGTACTTC. Encoded protein: CASSQFPPGGKETQYF.

The chain carries TRBV18 and TRBJ1-1; D might be TRBD1 (6 bases). V was shortened by 2 bases and J by 3 bases, with 13 bases between the two germline ends. CDR1 is KGHSH and CDR2 is LQKENI in the germline V gene. The CDR3 length is 15 residues. The CDR3 region has the DNA TGTGCCAGCTCACCATACGGGACACTCCACACTGAAGCTTTCTTT. Encoded protein: CASSPYGTLHTEAFF. Supplemented by reference TRBV18 and TRBJ1-1, the full variable domain reads NAGVMQNPRHLVRRRGQEARLRCSPMKGHSHVYWYRQLPEEGLKFMVYLQKENIIDESGMPKERFSAEFPKEGPSILRIQQVVRGDSAAYFCASSPYGTLHTEAFFGQGTRLTVV.

The rearrangement links TRBV4-3 to TRBJ1-4; D call uncertain. Germline values: CDR1 LGHNA, CDR2 YSLEER. V lost 0 bases and J lost 5, with 7 bases in between. The CDR3 loop spans 14 amino acids. DNA for the CDR3: TGCGCCAGCAGCCAAGATTACTTGAATGAAAAACTGTTTTTT. This encodes CASSQDYLNEKLFF.

In DNA form, the CDR3 reads TGTGCCAGCGAACTCGGACAGATCATGAACACTGAAGCTTTCTTT. Encoded protein: CASELGQIMNTEAFF. The V and J genes are TRBV6-1 and TRBJ1-1, with a tentative D call TRBD1 (6 bases). This CDR3 has 15 residues. Deletions cut 8 bases from V and 0 bases from J, with 16 bases between. Looked up from germline, CDR1 is MNHNS and CDR2 is SASEGT.

As for this clone: Other DNA sequences of this sample code for an identical CDR3. The chain joins TRBV6-5 to TRBJ1-2; D call uncertain. Germline values: CDR1 MNHEY, CDR2 SVGAGI. Trimming took 0 bases from V and 4 from J, leaving 9 bases between them. CDR3 length: 14 residues. CDR3 sequence (DNA): TGTGCCAGCAGTTACTCGGAGGGAGCCTATGGCTACACCTTC. Its translation is CASSYSEGAYGYTF.

The sample holds one count of this clone. The chain joins TRBV6-1 to TRBJ1-2; D perhaps matches TRBD1 (6 bases). The V gene's germline CDR1 is MNHNS and CDR2 SASEGT. This CDR3 contains 15 residues. Trimming shortened V by 3 bases and J by 1 base, and 12 bases separated the two germline ends. CDR3 nucleotide sequence: TGTGCCAGCAGTGAGGGAATACAGGGTAACTATGGCTACACCTTC. The encoded protein is CASSEGIQGNYGYTF.